Below, one T cell receptor (beta chain) is given with its context. Primers used in a second PCR of about 6 to 12 cycles were a sample-barcoded 5' primer and a J-beta primer mix. MiXCR, run by TCRdb on the 5' RACE reads, gives a single entry per CDR3 protein. Altogether hundreds of thousands of distinct CDR3 sequences are present, roughly 21% being singletons, with the ten largest covering roughly 3.6%. The CDR3 runs 15 residues. V dropped 6 bases and J dropped 2; count of bases not matched to a gene: 8. The data originate from a study of blood T cells in healthy people across ages. Study-wide context: Capturing about one barcoded beta molecule per two T cells was achieved by template switching.

The chain is built from TRBV23-1 and TRBJ2-3, with 7 positions matching TRBD2. TRBV23-1 is identified as an open reading frame with a role that is uncertain. The TCR was taken from a man between 65 and 79 years old in good health. The sequencing input was blood. CDR3 DNA sequence: TGCGCCAGCAGCCCCTGGGAGGGATCCACAGATACGCAGTATTTT. Protein product: CASSPWEGSTDTQYF.